Each of the 17 T cell receptor beta chains below was sequenced from the same sample in a study of lymphopenia after photon versus proton radiotherapy. Produced via immunoSEQ multiplex PCR; TCRdb's table is partial and in-frame only. The profile shows 150,000 to 200,000 clones, roughly nine tenths of them singletons. Sequencing was performed on peripheral blood, taken from a patient treated with photon-based radiotherapy. The receptors come from a man in his forties or fifties with gastric cancer.

This chain joins TRBV28 and TRBJ1-4, with no clear D. Trimming left V 5 bases short and J 5 bases short, with 15 bases between. The CDR3 sequence is 15 residues long. The germline CDR1 and CDR2 sequences are MDHEN and SYDVKM. The CDR3 reads CASSTLKTPNEKLFF. CDR3 in DNA: TGTGCCAGCAGTACCCTGAAAACACCCAATGAAAAACTGTTTTTT.

The genes are TRBV2 and TRBJ2-3; D is perhaps TRBD2 (6 bases). V lost 6 bases and J lost 2, with 12 bases in between. CDR1 and CDR2 from the germline V gene are SNHLY and FYNNEI. The CDR3 totals 14 residues. Here the CDR3 DNA reads TGTGCCAGCAGCCTCGGAGGGGTCACAGATACGCAGTATTTT. It specifies CASSLGGVTDTQYF.

The chain is built from TRBV6-5 and TRBJ1-2, with D tentatively TRBD1 (5 bases). The CDR3 extends over 11 amino acids. Trimming shortened V by 8 bases and J by 3 bases, and 7 bases separated the two germline ends. Per the germline V gene, CDR1 is MNHEY and CDR2 is SVGAGI. CDR3 DNA sequence: TGTGCCAGCCAGGGACACTATGGCTACACCTTC. It codes for CASQGHYGYTF.

V gene TRBV7-9 combines with J gene TRBJ1-1; D is undetermined. Trimming took 5 bases from V and 9 from J, leaving 10 bases between them. Germline CDR1 and CDR2: SEHNR and FQNEAQ (reference sequence). The CDR3 is 11 amino acids. CDR3 sequence (DNA): TGTGCCAGCAGCCATTCAGAGAAAGCTTTCTTT. Translating gives CASSHSEKAFF.

This clone has more than one count but fewer than ten. The chain carries TRBV28 and TRBJ1-4; D is undetermined. Between the trimmed V and J ends, which lost 7 bases and 6 bases, there was a span of 3 bases. This CDR3 has 10 amino acids. CDR1 MDHEN and CDR2 SYDVKM come from the germline V gene. The CDR3: CASKDEKLFF. In DNA form, the CDR3 reads TGTGCCAGCAAGGATGAAAAACTGTTTTTT.

The chain carries TRBV5-6 and TRBJ1-2; a weak D match, TRBD1 (6 bases). The germline V gene has CDR1 SGHDT and CDR2 YYEEEE. The CDR3 has 13 amino acids. Trimming stripped 7 bases from V and 12 bases from J, with 22 bases between. This chain's CDR3 is CASSTGAGAYNTF. The CDR3 nucleotides are TGTGCCAGCTCCACTGGGGCAGGGGCCTACAACACCTTC.

This rearrangement joins TRBV6-6 to TRBJ2-1; D is possibly TRBD2 (8 bases). The V gene lost 7 bases and the J gene lost 2 bases, with 18 bases spanning the gap. The CDR3 length is 16 residues. Per the germline V gene, CDR1 is MNHNY and CDR2 is SVGAGI (reference sequence). CDR3: CASKQGLGLAYNEQFF. The CDR3 bases are TGTGCCAGCAAACAGGGGCTGGGACTAGCCTACAATGAGCAGTTCTTC.

The chain is built from TRBV5-1 and TRBJ2-7, with D perhaps matching TRBD1 or TRBD2 (5 bases each). This CDR3 spans 15 amino acids. CDR1 and CDR2 (germline): SGHRS, YFSETQ. Trimming left V 0 bases short and J 0 bases short, with 10 bases between. In DNA, the CDR3 is TGCGCCAGCAGCTTGGCTCCGGGGCCCTCCTACGAGCAGTACTTC. It is translated as CASSLAPGPSYEQYF.

The rearrangement links TRBV5-1 to TRBJ2-1; 7 bases are shared with TRBD2. CDR1 SGHRS and CDR2 YFSETQ come from the germline V gene. J gave up 7 bases and V 4 bases, and 11 bases lay outside the gene matches. CDR3 size: 15 residues. CDR3 sequence: CASSATAGSGNEQFF. DNA for the CDR3: TGCGCCAGCAGCGCGACAGCGGGATCGGGGAATGAGCAGTTCTTC.

The chain employs TRBV2 and TRBJ2-2; 7 positions match TRBD2. V shed 5 bases and J 0 bases; nucleotides not matched to a gene: 6. This CDR3 is 16 amino acids long. The germline V gene has CDR1 SNHLY and CDR2 FYNNEI. CDR3 protein: CASSRLAGANTGELFF. The DNA for the CDR3 is TGTGCCAGCAGTCGACTGGCGGGGGCGAACACCGGGGAGCTGTTTTTT.

The chain couples TRBV15 to TRBJ2-3; D unclear. Per the germline V gene, CDR1 is LNHNV and CDR2 is YYDKDF (reference sequence). V lost 0 bases and J 4 bases, leaving 14 bases between the germline ends. The CDR3 is made up of 16 amino acids. The DNA for the CDR3 is TGTGCCACCAGCAGAGATGCCGATTCTTCGGCAGATACGCAGTATTTT. It translates to CATSRDADSSADTQYF.

The genes are TRBV9 and TRBJ2-1; D uncertain. Trimming took 0 bases from V and 4 from J, leaving 11 bases between them. Looked up from germline, CDR1 is SGDLS and CDR2 is YYNGEE. This CDR3 region has 15 residues. CDR3 in amino acids: CASSVGFGEYNEQFF. Here the CDR3 DNA reads TGTGCCAGCAGCGTAGGATTTGGGGAATACAATGAGCAGTTCTTC. Full variable domain (rest looked up from reference TRBV9 and TRBJ2-1): DSGVTQTPKHLITATGQRVTLRCSPRSGDLSVYWYQQSLDQGLQFLIQYYNGEERAKGNILERFSAQQFPDLHSELNLSSLELGDSALYFCASSVGFGEYNEQFFGPGTRLTVL.

The table lists this clone with a count of one. The chain carries TRBV7-7 and TRBJ2-7; D is perhaps TRBD1 or TRBD2 (5 bases each). The CDR3 totals 15 residues. The germline V and J ends were trimmed by 1 base and 0 bases, with 10 bases remaining between them. Looked up from germline, CDR1 is SSHAT and CDR2 is FNYEAQ (reference sequence). The CDR3 coding sequence is TGTGCCAGCAGCTTAGAACCAGGGAGCTCCTACGAGCAGTACTTC. Encoded protein: CASSLEPGSSYEQYF.

The rearrangement joins TRBV13 to TRBJ1-3; the D gene is possibly TRBD1 (6 bases). Germline V lookup: CDR1 PRHDT, CDR2 FYEKMQ (reference sequence). V gave up 3 bases and J gave up 0 bases, with 12 bases separating them. This CDR3 has 16 residues. The CDR3 loop reads CASSFTGSFSGNTIYF. DNA of the CDR3: TGTGCCAGCAGCTTCACAGGGTCCTTCTCTGGAAACACCATATATTTT. Full variable domain (outside the CDR3, taken from reference TRBV13 and TRBJ1-3): AAGVIQSPRHLIKEKRETATLKCYPIPRHDTVYWYQQGPGQDPQFLISFYEKMQSDKGSIPDRFSAQQFSDYHSELNMSSLELGDSALYFCASSFTGSFSGNTIYFGEGSWLTVV.

This clone was observed a single time. V gene TRBV11-2 combines with J gene TRBJ1-1; tentative D call: TRBD1 (6 bases). The CDR3 is 16 residues long. From germline, CDR1 is SGHAT and CDR2 FQNNGV. V lost 1 base and J 0 bases, leaving 12 bases between the germline ends. CDR3 bases: TGTGCCAGCAGCTTAGGCGTGGGGGCCATGAACACTGAAGCTTTCTTT. The encoded protein is CASSLGVGAMNTEAFF.

The rearrangement joins TRBV5-4 to TRBJ2-1; 7 nucleotides agree with TRBD2. This CDR3 is 11 amino acids long. J lost 6 bases, V lost 7 bases, and 1 base had no gene match. The V gene's germline CDR1 is SGHNT and CDR2 YYREEE (reference sequence). This CDR3 reads CASGTTNEQFF. The DNA for the CDR3 is TGTGCCAGCGGGACTACCAATGAGCAGTTCTTC.

This clone is a singleton in its sample. The chain uses TRBV18 and TRBJ2-7, with D hard to call. In germline, CDR1 is KGHSH, CDR2 LQKENI. Trimming cost V 2 bases and J 0 bases, with 5 bases left between them. CDR3 length: 13 residues. The CDR3 DNA reads TGTGCCAGCTCACCAGACAACTCCTACGAGCAGTACTTC. Protein product: CASSPDNSYEQYF.